A single sample is the source of the 16 T cell receptor beta chains below, sequenced in a study of T cells after yellow fever vaccination. TCRdb processed the 5' RACE reads anew with MiXCR; each CDR3 protein has one entry. The sample has some 600,000 distinct CDR3 sequences; 9% to 15% are singletons. The source was PBMCs, collected on the day of the yellow fever booster vaccination. These receptors all stem from a man younger than 45 who received the YFV17D yellow fever vaccine.

The table lists this clonotype with a few counts. V and J are TRBV20-1 and TRBJ2-1; D possibly corresponds to TRBD2 (5 bases). Trimming shortened V by 5 bases and J by 6 bases, and 11 bases separated the two germline ends. The CDR3 runs 12 residues. Per germline, CDR1 DFQATT and CDR2 SNEGSKA (reference sequence). The CDR3 is CSASGISNEQFF. CDR3 DNA sequence: TGCAGTGCTTCGGGGATCTCCAATGAGCAGTTCTTC.

This clonotype has a handful of counts. The rearrangement links TRBV19 to TRBJ2-1; TRBD1 might be the D (5 bases). V was shortened by 8 bases and J by 5 bases, with 13 bases between the two germline ends. Germline assignment: CDR1 LNHDA and CDR2 SQIVND (reference sequence). The CDR3 has 13 residues. The CDR3 sequence is CASSQGPDNEQFF. In DNA form, the CDR3 reads TGTGCCAGTTCGCAGGGCCCCGACAATGAGCAGTTCTTC.

This clonotype came up a few times. The chain couples TRBV20-1 to TRBJ2-1; D tentatively reads TRBD1 or TRBD2 (5 bases each). V lost 1 base and J lost 1, with 11 bases in between. The V gene's germline CDR1 is DFQATT and CDR2 SNEGSKA (reference sequence). This CDR3 region has 15 residues. CDR3 in amino acids: CSARGFGTSYNEQFF. In DNA form, the CDR3 reads TGCAGTGCTAGAGGGTTCGGGACGTCCTACAATGAGCAGTTCTTC.

This clonotype occurred a few times. The chain joins TRBV4-3 to TRBJ2-3; possible D gene TRBD2, 6 bases. The CDR3 runs to 16 residues. The ends were cut back, 0 bases at V and 10 bases at J, with 20 bases in the middle. Germline CDR1 and CDR2: LGHNA and YSLEER. The CDR3 region has the DNA TGCGCCAGCAGCCAAGAGGGGCGGACTATAGGCGGGGCGCAGTATTTT. Its protein product is CASSQEGRTIGGAQYF.

This clonotype appeared a few times. This sequence joins TRBV5-1 and TRBJ2-1, with 10 bases fitting TRBD1. The CDR3 covers 14 residues. Per germline, CDR1 SGHRS and CDR2 YFSETQ. Trimming at V came to 4 bases and at J to 7 bases, leaving 5 bases not matched to a gene. CDR3: CASSIGTGVNEQFF. In DNA, the CDR3 is TGCGCCAGCAGCATAGGGACAGGGGTAAATGAGCAGTTCTTC.

The gene calls are TRBV9 and TRBJ2-1, with D unresolved. CDR3 length: 16 residues. Germline-derived CDR1 and CDR2 are SGDLS and YYNGEE. V was cut by 0 bases and J by 0 bases, with 10 bases left in between. The CDR3, as DNA: TGTGCCAGCAGCGTAGATGCAGGTAACTCCTACAATGAGCAGTTCTTC. It translates to CASSVDAGNSYNEQFF.

V is TRBV29-1 and J is TRBJ2-1; TRBD2 aligns across 12 bases. This CDR3 has 16 amino acids. Germline CDR1 and CDR2: SQVTM and ANQGSEA. The J segment lost 0 bases and the V segment lost 6 bases, leaving 6 bases of the junction unmatched. The CDR3 DNA is TGCAGCGTCGGGACTAGCGGGCCAAGCTCCTACAATGAGCAGTTCTTC. Amino acids: CSVGTSGPSSYNEQFF.

In its sample, this clonotype was seen a few times. This chain uses TRBV6-5 with TRBJ2-7, with 12 bases identical to TRBD2. CDR1 is MNHEY and CDR2 is SVGAGI in the germline V gene. CDR3 length equals 17 residues. Trimming removed 2 bases from V and 3 bases from J; junction bases left unmatched: 8. This CDR3 reads CASSYTTGLAGLYEQYF. CDR3 DNA sequence: TGTGCCAGCAGTTACACAACGGGACTAGCGGGTCTCTACGAGCAGTACTTC.

CDR3 in amino acids: CSARQGGLLRQFF. In DNA, the CDR3 is TGCAGTGCTAGGCAAGGGGGCCTACTAAGACAGTTCTTC. V gene TRBV20-1 combines with J gene TRBJ2-1; 7 bases map to TRBD1. The length of the CDR3 is 13 residues. V shed 3 bases, J shed 13 bases, and the junction held 12 bases outside the gene matches. Looked up from germline, CDR1 is DFQATT and CDR2 is SNEGSKA (reference sequence).

The chain joins TRBV5-6 to TRBJ1-4; 7 bases are a match to TRBD1. CDR1 and CDR2 (germline): SGHDT, YYEEEE. Germline trimming cut 0 bases from V and 5 bases from J; bases unmatched to any gene: 7. The CDR3 runs 16 residues. This CDR3 is CASSLGETGTNEKLFF. As DNA, the CDR3 is TGTGCCAGCAGCTTGGGGGAGACAGGGACGAATGAAAAACTGTTTTTT.

This clonotype has a handful of counts. The chain employs TRBV27 and TRBJ1-2; a weak D match, TRBD1 (5 bases). Deletions cut 5 bases from V and 4 bases from J, with 14 bases between. The CDR3 contains 14 residues. The germline gives CDR1 MNHEY, CDR2 SMNVEV (reference sequence). In DNA form, the CDR3 reads TGTGCCAGCAGTCCACGAAGGGGTCTCTATGGCTACACCTTC. This translates into CASSPRRGLYGYTF.

The chain uses TRBV19 and TRBJ1-1; TRBD1 matches at 7 bases. In germline, CDR1 is LNHDA, CDR2 SQIVND (reference sequence). There are 14 residues in the CDR3. The J segment lost 0 bases and the V segment lost 7 bases, leaving 5 bases of the junction unmatched. The CDR3 region has the DNA TGTGCCAGTAACTCACAGGGGATGAACACTGAAGCTTTCTTT. This codes for CASNSQGMNTEAFF.

This clonotype was seen ten or more times. The rearrangement links TRBV5-1 to TRBJ1-2; TRBD1 might be the D (5 bases). CDR1 and CDR2 (germline): SGHRS, YFSETQ. This CDR3 contains 16 residues. V lost 7 bases to trimming and J lost 10 bases, with 29 bases between them. In DNA, the CDR3 is TGCGCCAGCGGAGACATAAAACCGGGACCAAGGAGTGACTACACCTTC. Its translation is CASGDIKPGPRSDYTF.

The rearrangement links TRBV12-3 or TRBV12-4 to TRBJ1-1; the D is unclear. Trimming pared 7 bases from V and 0 bases from J, leaving 15 bases between. This CDR3 comprises 15 residues. The chain's CDR3 is CASTAGFAMNTEAFF. In DNA form, the CDR3 reads TGTGCCAGCACCGCCGGGTTCGCAATGAACACTGAAGCTTTCTTT.

A remark on this clonotype: Since a much larger clone is just one base distant, this may be a read error. The chain joins TRBV12-3 or TRBV12-4 to TRBJ2-7; 7 nucleotides match TRBD1. This CDR3 has 14 amino acids. With V trimmed by 7 bases and J by 6 bases, 12 bases remained unmatched. Here the CDR3 DNA reads TGTGCCAGCAACTTGACTGGGGACAGTCGCGAGCAGTACTTC. This sequence encodes CASNLTGDSREQYF.

This clonotype was counted between two and nine times. The chain carries TRBV12-3 or TRBV12-4 and TRBJ2-7, with D possibly being TRBD1 (6 bases). Trimming pared 4 bases from V and 1 base from J, leaving 11 bases between. The CDR3 spans 14 residues. CDR3 in DNA: TGTGCCAGCAGTTATGGGGGCCCTTCCTACGAGCAGTACTTC. As protein: CASSYGGPSYEQYF.